Following are 32 T cell receptor beta chains from one sample sequenced in a study of T cells in Graves' hyperthyroidism and ophthalmopathy (dated by TCRdb to the late 2010s). The protocol used for the library was multiplex PCR. TCRdb records Illumina HiSeq 2000 as the sequencer. The TCR beta CDR3 regions were amplified from the RNA transcripts. For the first round of RT-PCR on the TCR CDR3, the HTBI primer set was used together with the Qiagen OneStep RT-PCR kit. TCRdb's own reprocessing of the public reads used fastp at Q25 and MiXCR and kept productive beta chains. Rows with one shared CDR3 protein collapse into an entry with the most common genes and DNA. Across this sample there are about 570,000 distinct CDR3 sequences, with 35% to 55% seen only once. About 20% of the sample rests with the top ten. Sequencing was carried out using peripheral blood or thyroid tissue (not recorded which). Every receptor here comes from an adult woman with Graves' disease, either hyperthyroidism or ophthalmopathy (not recorded which).

This clonotype was seen at least ten times. The genes are TRBV7-8 and TRBJ2-7; 8 bases are shared with TRBD2. The trim removed 0 bases at V and 4 bases at J, leaving 8 bases unmatched. This CDR3 is 16 amino acids long. Germline loops: CDR1 SGHVS, CDR2 FQNEAQ. This CDR3 reads CASSLARGLVQYEQYF. The CDR3 DNA is TGTGCCAGCAGCTTAGCGCGGGGACTAGTCCAATACGAGCAGTACTTC.

Comment on this clonotype: A much larger clonotype is one base distant, so this may be a read error. This chain joins TRBV7-3 and TRBJ2-5; D remains ambiguous. In germline, CDR1 is SGHTA, CDR2 FQGTGA. The CDR3 sequence is 10 residues long. V dropped 8 bases and J dropped 1 base, with 2 bases sitting between them. The CDR3 DNA reads as TGTGCCAGCGCCCAAGAGACCCAGTACTTC. Translated, it gives CASAQETQYF.

As regards this clonotype: Just one base apart from a much larger clone, this may be a read error. The CDR3 protein is CAISAGFGSPLHF. Here the CDR3 DNA reads TGTGCCATCAGTGCAGGGTTCGGATCACCCCTCCACTTT. This chain uses TRBV10-3 with TRBJ1-6, with D tentatively TRBD1 (5 bases). V gave up 4 bases and J gave up 10 bases, with 11 bases separating them. Germline V gene sequence: CDR1 ENHRY, CDR2 SYGVKD. The CDR3 totals 13 residues.

The rearrangement uses TRBV29-1 and TRBJ1-1, with D unclear. This CDR3 contains 13 residues. The V end lost 4 bases, the J end lost 1 base, and 10 bases lay between the germline ends. The germline V gene encodes CDR1 SQVTM and CDR2 ANQGSEA. DNA of the CDR3: TGCAGCGTTGGGTGGCTTACGAACACTGAAGCTTTCTTT. It encodes CSVGWLTNTEAFF.

The chain combines TRBV2 with TRBJ2-3; 13 bases agree with TRBD2. In germline, CDR1 is SNHLY, CDR2 FYNNEI. V was clipped by 6 bases and J by 1 base; unmatched bases: 7. CDR3 length: 17 residues. The CDR3 DNA reads TGTGCCAGCAGCCTCGCCGGACTAGCGGGAGGCACAGATACGCAGTATTTT. Protein product: CASSLAGLAGGTDTQYF.

This clonotype showed up many times. The chain couples TRBV6-5 to TRBJ1-6, with a possible D match to TRBD1 (5 bases). The CDR3 totals 15 residues. Between the trimmed V and J ends, which lost 2 bases and 5 bases, there was a span of 10 bases. Germline values: CDR1 MNHEY, CDR2 SVGAGI. The CDR3 DNA follows: TGTGCCAGCAGTTACCGCGACAGAGATAATTCACCCCTCCACTTT. Protein sequence: CASSYRDRDNSPLHF.

V and J are TRBV7-8 and TRBJ2-3, with D perhaps TRBD1 or TRBD2 (6 bases each). CDR3 size: 16 residues. Germline V gene data show CDR1 as SGHVS and CDR2 as FQNEAQ. V was pared by 4 bases and J by 2 bases, with 16 bases between. The CDR3 region is CASSSFYGGHTDTQYF. In nucleotides, the CDR3 is TGTGCCAGCAGCTCATTTTACGGGGGACACACAGATACGCAGTATTTT.

J is TRBJ2-5 and V is TRBV24-1; no clear D gene. The germline V and J ends were trimmed by 2 bases and 5 bases, with 8 bases remaining between them. The germline gives CDR1 KGHDR, CDR2 SFDVKD. The CDR3 loop spans 13 amino acids. CDR3 DNA: TGTGCCACCAGTGATTGGGGTGCTGAGACCCAGTACTTC. Protein: CATSDWGAETQYF.

The table lists this clonotype with a few counts. V is TRBV4-1 and J is TRBJ2-5, with a possible D match to TRBD1 (5 bases). Germline V gives CDR1 MGHRA, CDR2 YSYEKL. Between the trimmed V and J ends, which lost 0 bases and 4 bases, there was a span of 21 bases. The CDR3 spans 18 residues. CDR3 DNA: TGCGCCAGCAGCCAAGACCGCAGGGAAATATTGTGGGGAGAGACCCAGTACTTC. Its protein product is CASSQDRREILWGETQYF.

This rearrangement joins TRBV7-8 to TRBJ1-2; 7 bases fit TRBD1. The CDR3 consists of 16 residues. Trimming cost V 5 bases and J 0 bases; bases outside gene matches: 9. Looked up from germline, CDR1 is SGHVS and CDR2 is FQNEAQ. The CDR3 sequence: CASSPHLGTANYGYTF. DNA of the CDR3: TGTGCCAGCAGCCCTCATCTCGGGACAGCTAACTATGGCTACACCTTC.

The genes are TRBV7-2 and TRBJ2-7; D might be TRBD2 (6 bases). This CDR3 is 14 amino acids long. Trimming left V 3 bases short and J 3 bases short, with 12 bases between. Germline CDR1 reads SGHTA; CDR2 reads FQGNSA. The CDR3 sequence is CASSLAGRDYEQYF. The CDR3 bases are TGTGCCAGCAGCTTGGCAGGGCGGGACTACGAGCAGTACTTC.

This clonotype has only a few counts. The rearrangement joins TRBV2 to TRBJ2-7; 10 bases are shared with TRBD2. With V trimmed by 0 bases and J by 2 bases, 7 bases remained unmatched. The V gene's germline CDR1 is SNHLY and CDR2 FYNNEI. The CDR3 runs 17 residues. The CDR3 reads CASSEAPGLATTYEQYF. The CDR3, as DNA: TGTGCCAGCAGTGAAGCGCCGGGACTAGCGACTACCTACGAGCAGTACTTC.

This sequence joins TRBV10-3 and TRBJ2-5; 8 bases align to TRBD1. Germline loops: CDR1 ENHRY, CDR2 SYGVKD. V dropped 11 bases and J dropped 5; count of bases not matched to a gene: 10. The CDR3 contains 13 residues. The CDR3 spells CASRQGMMETQYF. CDR3 in DNA: TGTGCCTCGCGACAGGGGATGATGGAGACCCAGTACTTC.

In DNA, the CDR3 is TGTGCCACCAGCAGAGAAAAGGACGGTTTCTACGAGCAGTACTTC. This codes for CATSREKDGFYEQYF. This sequence joins TRBV15 and TRBJ2-7; the D is unclear. The CDR3 covers 15 residues. Germline loops: CDR1 LNHNV, CDR2 YYDKDF (reference sequence). With 0 bases removed from V and 3 bases from J, the gap between germline ends came to 12 bases.

A remark on this clonotype: At one of its ends the junction is not consistent with the germline gene, which may arise from a read error. The gene calls are TRBV19 and TRBJ2-6, with a weak D call TRBD2 (6 bases). The CDR3 loop spans 13 amino acids. Germline CDR1 reads LNHDA; CDR2 reads SQIVND (reference sequence). The CDR3 DNA reads TGTGCCAGTAGTATGCGGGGTGAGAACACTGAAGCTTTC. As protein: CASSMRGENTEAF.

The genes are TRBV5-1 and TRBJ1-1, with 8 positions matching TRBD1. V was pared by 4 bases and J by 7 bases, with 9 bases of the junction left unmatched. Germline CDR1 and CDR2: SGHRS and YFSETQ. This CDR3 is 14 amino acids long. Written as DNA, the CDR3 is TGCGCCAGCAGCGACACAGGGGGTCCTCTTGAAGCTTTCTTT. It is translated as CASSDTGGPLEAFF. Together with reference TRBV5-1 and TRBJ1-1, the CDR3 gives the full variable domain: KAGVTQTPRYLIKTRGQQVTLSCSPISGHRSVSWYQQTPGQGLQFLFEYFSETQRNKGNFPGRFSGRQFSNSRSEMNVSTLELGDSALYLCASSDTGGPLEAFFGQGTRLTVV.

This chain links TRBV10-3 with TRBJ2-5; no clear D gene. CDR1 and CDR2 (germline): ENHRY, SYGVKD. V was shortened by 3 bases and J by 1 base, with 15 bases between the two germline ends. The CDR3 covers 16 residues. This chain's CDR3 is CAISEWGQPSQETQYF. The CDR3 DNA is TGTGCCATCAGTGAATGGGGTCAGCCCTCCCAAGAGACCCAGTACTTC.

This clonotype was counted a few times. This sequence joins TRBV7-8 and TRBJ1-3; the D is unclear. CDR1 is SGHVS and CDR2 is FQNEAQ in the germline V gene. Between the trimmed V and J ends, which lost 6 bases and 0 bases, there was a span of 3 bases. This CDR3 comprises 12 residues. CDR3 region: CASSYSGNTIYF. In nucleotides, the CDR3 is TGTGCCAGCAGTTACTCTGGAAACACCATATATTTT.

This clonotype was found a few times. The genes are TRBV7-9 and TRBJ1-1, with 10 bases aligning to TRBD1. Germline lookup yields CDR1 SEHNR and CDR2 FQNEAQ (reference sequence). The length of the CDR3 is 14 residues. The ends lost 6 bases at V and 0 bases at J; junction bases unmatched: 1. CDR3 coding DNA: TGTGCCAGCAGTGGACAGGGGGTGAACACTGAAGCTTTCTTT. This gives the protein CASSGQGVNTEAFF.

This clonotype was recorded a few times. The V call is TRBV7-3, the J call TRBJ2-7, with TRBD2 matching 12 bases. The V and J ends lost 3 bases and 5 bases, in that order; junction bases with no gene match: 5. Germline assignment: CDR1 SGHTA and CDR2 FQGTGA. This CDR3 is 15 amino acids long. Written as DNA, the CDR3 is TGTGCCAGCAGCTTCGGACTAGCGGGGATTCACGAGCAGTACTTC. Protein product: CASSFGLAGIHEQYF.

On this clonotype itself: One junction end does not reproduce the germline sequence, and a read error may be involved. The rearrangement uses TRBV6-5 and TRBJ2-7; 7 bases align to TRBD2. CDR1 is MNHEY and CDR2 is SVGAGI in the germline V gene. This CDR3 region has 13 residues. The CDR3: CASSYGTTYGQYF. DNA for the CDR3: TGCGCCAGCAGTTACGGGACTACCTACGGGCAGTACTTC.

The chain carries TRBV25-1 and TRBJ1-1; 7 bases map to TRBD1. The germline V gene encodes CDR1 MGHDK and CDR2 SYGVNS. V dropped 5 bases and J dropped 0; count of bases not matched to a gene: 6. This CDR3 region has 15 residues. In nucleotides, the CDR3 is TGTGCCAGCAGTCAGACAGGGTGGATGAACACTGAAGCTTTCTTT. Translating it yields CASSQTGWMNTEAFF. The whole variable domain, remainder taken from reference TRBV25-1 and TRBJ1-1, is EADIYQTPRYLVIGTGKKITLECSQTMGHDKMYWYQQDPGMELHLIHYSYGVNSTEKGDLSSESTVSRIRTEHFPLTLESARPSHTSQYLCASSQTGWMNTEAFFGQGTRLTVV.

This clonotype was seen only once. The chain links TRBV20-1 to TRBJ2-7; 13 nucleotides line up with TRBD2. Germline V gene lookup returns CDR1 DFQATT and CDR2 SNEGSKA (reference sequence). The CDR3 covers 13 residues. CDR3 in DNA: TGCAGCGGTGGGACTAGCGGGAACTACGAGCAGTACTTC. Encoded protein: CSGGTSGNYEQYF.

The V and J genes are TRBV29-1 and TRBJ2-5, with D perhaps TRBD1 or TRBD2 (5 bases each). The V gene's germline CDR1 is SQVTM and CDR2 ANQGSEA. This CDR3 has 12 residues. V was cut by 4 bases and J by 5 bases, with 11 bases left in between. In nucleotides, the CDR3 is TGCAGCGTTGGGTGGGGGTATGAGACCCAGTACTTC. Its translation: CSVGWGYETQYF. The full variable domain, in which reference TRBV29-1 and TRBJ2-5 provide the parts outside the CDR3, is SAVISQKPSRDICQRGTSLTIQCQVDSQVTMMFWYRQQPGQSLTLIATANQGSEATYESGFVIDKFPISRPNLTFSTLTVSNMSPEDSSIYLCSVGWGYETQYFGPGTRLLVL.

V is TRBV6-5 and J is TRBJ2-2; D is unclear. The CDR3 spans 16 residues. In germline, CDR1 is MNHEY, CDR2 SVGAGI. V was pared by 0 bases and J by 2 bases, with 10 bases between. CDR3 coding DNA: TGTGCCAGCAGTTACTCGCTACAAATTAACACCGGGGAGCTGTTTTTT. This translates into CASSYSLQINTGELFF.

This clonotype appeared once. This chain connects TRBV24-1 to TRBJ2-3; TRBD2 matches at 10 bases. The CDR3 totals 21 residues. The V gene's germline CDR1 is KGHDR and CDR2 SFDVKD. V dropped 4 bases and J dropped 6; count of bases not matched to a gene: 24. CDR3 DNA: TGTGCCACCAGTGACCAACAAGGACAGGCCCTCGCTAGCGGGAGTAGTGATACGCAGTATTTT. Translation gives CATSDQQGQALASGSSDTQYF.

This sequence joins TRBV7-9 and TRBJ1-1; D might be TRBD1 (5 bases). Germline values: CDR1 SEHNR, CDR2 FQNEAQ (reference sequence). V was trimmed by 4 bases and J by 5 bases, leaving 11 bases between them. The CDR3 spans 13 residues. The CDR3 here is CASSYGGVTEAFF. Written as DNA, the CDR3 is TGTGCCAGCAGCTATGGAGGGGTTACTGAAGCTTTCTTT.

The chain links TRBV15 to TRBJ2-1; TRBD2 might be the D (6 bases). The CDR3 loop spans 15 amino acids. With 5 bases removed from V and 7 bases from J, the gap between germline ends came to 18 bases. CDR1 is LNHNV, CDR2 YYDKDF, per germline (reference sequence). The CDR3 DNA follows: TGTGCCACCAGCCTCCGGGCCACGCGGGGAAATGAGCAGTTCTTC. As protein: CATSLRATRGNEQFF.

This clonotype showed up many times. This rearrangement joins TRBV7-9 to TRBJ2-5; D ambiguous. CDR3 length: 14 residues. The germline V and J ends were trimmed by 5 bases and 0 bases, with 10 bases remaining between them. Germline V lookup: CDR1 SEHNR, CDR2 FQNEAQ (reference sequence). DNA for the CDR3: TGTGCCAGCAGCCCCCGGAACTACCAAGAGACCCAGTACTTC. Its translation: CASSPRNYQETQYF.

Remarks on this clonotype: The DNA is left out, because the CDR3 cannot be placed on it with certainty; the CDR3 is given as TCRdb lists it. The CDR3 sequence is CASSFYICSAIGTVPNTEAFF. The V gene is TRBV11-1, the J gene TRBJ1-1; the table's TRBD1 call for D was not verified on the DNA. 21 amino acids form the CDR3, both terminal residues included. Germline V gene sequence: CDR1 SGHAT, CDR2 FQDESV (reference sequence).

This clonotype was counted many times. The rearrangement uses TRBV5-1 and TRBJ2-5; TRBD1 agrees at 9 bases. V lost 4 bases, J lost 2 bases, and 6 bases stayed unmatched. This CDR3 comprises 15 residues. The germline V gene has CDR1 SGHRS and CDR2 YFSETQ. The CDR3 sequence: CASSAQGAHQETQYF. DNA of the CDR3: TGCGCCAGCAGCGCACAGGGGGCCCATCAAGAGACCCAGTACTTC.

V usage is TRBV6-5 and J usage is TRBJ1-4; TRBD1 matches 8 bases. The CDR3 loop spans 11 amino acids. J gave up 12 bases and V 9 bases, and 6 bases lay outside the gene matches. Germline V gives CDR1 MNHEY, CDR2 SVGAGI. CDR3 region: CASSRTGQLFF. The CDR3 DNA reads as TGTGCCAGTTCCCGGACAGGGCAACTGTTTTTT.